The T cell receptor beta chain under discussion was sequenced for a study of identical twins. Germline V gene data show CDR1 as MNHEY and CDR2 as SMNVEV (reference sequence). The V and J ends lost 8 bases and 5 bases, in that order; junction bases with no gene match: 10. The CDR3 has 15 residues. Regarding this clonotype: What it binds is not known.

The study, taken as a whole, reports: Models underestimated out-of-frame TCR alpha sharing in monozygotic twins.

Template switching added a universal primer binding site, and final cDNA carried unique molecular identifiers. MiXCR was run by TCRdb on the 5' RACE reads, yielding one entry per CDR3 protein. The sample has around 570,000 distinct CDR3 sequences, 7.5% to 10% seen once; the top ten hold roughly 3.2%. A further study also used this sample, focusing on yellow fever vaccine responses in identical twins.

This sequence originates from a woman aged 18-29 years in good health. The chain employs TRBV27 and TRBJ2-3; TRBD2 matches 10 bases. The sequencing input was PBMCs. In nucleotides, the CDR3 is TGTGCCAGCCGACCGGGACTAGCGCTTAGAGATACGCAGTATTTT. The encoded protein is CASRPGLALRDTQYF.